This TCR beta chain originates from a study of cytomegalovirus exposure and HLA in healthy donors. Findings of the study overall: By HLA locus, TCR association rates varied in a later analysis, with DRB1 showing the most and HLA-C the fewest.

Researchers ran the PCR with 60 Vbeta and 13 Jbeta primers. Some clones are missing from TCRdb's copy, which holds only in-frame ones; the method was immunoSEQ multiplex PCR. The table lists 98,000 or so clones, over 60% of them singletons. A word on this clone: Its specificity is unknown. One end of the junction varies from germline; a read error may be responsible.

The CDR3 totals 16 residues. Germline lookup yields CDR1 SGHTA and CDR2 FQGNSA. This TCR was recovered from a man between 60 and 75 years old in good health and CMV-seropositive. The chain has TRBV7-2 and TRBJ2-5; 10 bases are shared with TRBD2. Sequencing used PBMCs. CDR3 sequence reads: CASSLASGGAMETQYF. As DNA, the CDR3 is TGTGCCAGCAGCCTAGCGAGCGGGGGGGCCATGGAGACCCAGTACTTC.